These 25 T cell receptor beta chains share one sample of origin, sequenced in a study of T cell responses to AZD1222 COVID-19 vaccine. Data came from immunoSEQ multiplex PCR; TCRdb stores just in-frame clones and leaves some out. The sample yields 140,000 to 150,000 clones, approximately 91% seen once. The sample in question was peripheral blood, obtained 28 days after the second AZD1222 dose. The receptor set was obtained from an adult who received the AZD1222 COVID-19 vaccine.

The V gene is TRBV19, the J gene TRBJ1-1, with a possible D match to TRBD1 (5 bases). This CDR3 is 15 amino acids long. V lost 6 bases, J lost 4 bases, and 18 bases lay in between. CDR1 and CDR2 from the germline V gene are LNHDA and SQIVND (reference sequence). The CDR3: CASSSLGGRSTEAFF. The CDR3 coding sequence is TGTGCCAGTAGCTCCCTGGGGGGGAGGAGCACTGAAGCTTTCTTT.

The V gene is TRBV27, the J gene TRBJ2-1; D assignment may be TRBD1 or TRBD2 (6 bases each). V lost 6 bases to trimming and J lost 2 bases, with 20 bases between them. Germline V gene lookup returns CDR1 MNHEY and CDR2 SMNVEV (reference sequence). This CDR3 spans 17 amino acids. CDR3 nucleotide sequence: TGTGCCAGCAGCCTAGGCGGGACATCAGTTACCTACAATGAGCAGTTCTTC. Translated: CASSLGGTSVTYNEQFF.

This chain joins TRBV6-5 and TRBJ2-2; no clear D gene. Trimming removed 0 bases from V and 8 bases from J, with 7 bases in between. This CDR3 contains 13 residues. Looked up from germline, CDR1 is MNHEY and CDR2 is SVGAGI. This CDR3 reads CASSYSLRGELFF. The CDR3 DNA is TGTGCCAGCAGTTACTCGCTGCGTGGGGAGCTGTTTTTT.

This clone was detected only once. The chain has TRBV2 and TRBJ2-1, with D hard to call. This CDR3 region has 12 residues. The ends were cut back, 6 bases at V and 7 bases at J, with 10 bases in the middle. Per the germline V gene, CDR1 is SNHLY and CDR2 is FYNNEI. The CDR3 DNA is TGTGCCAGCAGCACCGCCCGTAATGAGCAGTTCTTC. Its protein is CASSTARNEQFF.

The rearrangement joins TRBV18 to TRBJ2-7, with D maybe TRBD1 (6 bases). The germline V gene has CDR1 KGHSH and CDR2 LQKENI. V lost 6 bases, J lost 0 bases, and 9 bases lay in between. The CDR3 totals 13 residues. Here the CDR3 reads CASSQDSSYEQYF. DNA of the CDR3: TGTGCCAGCTCCCAGGACAGCTCCTACGAGCAGTACTTC.

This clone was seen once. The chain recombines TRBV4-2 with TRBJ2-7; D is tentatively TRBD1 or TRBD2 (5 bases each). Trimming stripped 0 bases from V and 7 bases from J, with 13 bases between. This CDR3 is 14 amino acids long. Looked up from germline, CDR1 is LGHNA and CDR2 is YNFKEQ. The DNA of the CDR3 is TGTGCCAGCAGCCAAGATGGGGGTTTGAGGGAGCAGTACTTC. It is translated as CASSQDGGLREQYF.

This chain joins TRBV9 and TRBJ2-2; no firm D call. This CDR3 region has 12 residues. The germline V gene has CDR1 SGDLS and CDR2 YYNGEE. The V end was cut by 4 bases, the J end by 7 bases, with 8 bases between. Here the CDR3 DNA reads TGTGCCAGCAGCCGCCTCGGCGGGGAGCTGTTTTTT. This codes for CASSRLGGELFF.

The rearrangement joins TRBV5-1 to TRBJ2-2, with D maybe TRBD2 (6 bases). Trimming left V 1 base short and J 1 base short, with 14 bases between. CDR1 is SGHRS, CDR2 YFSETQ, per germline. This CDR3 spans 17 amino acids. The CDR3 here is CASSLTPRELNTGELFF. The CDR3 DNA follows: TGCGCCAGCAGCTTGACCCCGCGGGAACTGAACACCGGGGAGCTGTTTTTT.

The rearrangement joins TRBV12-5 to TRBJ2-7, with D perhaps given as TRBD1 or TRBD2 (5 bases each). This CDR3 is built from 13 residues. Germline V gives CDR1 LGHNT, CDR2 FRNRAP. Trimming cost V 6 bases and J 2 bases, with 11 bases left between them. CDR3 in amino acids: CASGWDGTYEQYF. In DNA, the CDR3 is TGTGCTAGTGGGTGGGACGGGACCTACGAGCAGTACTTC.

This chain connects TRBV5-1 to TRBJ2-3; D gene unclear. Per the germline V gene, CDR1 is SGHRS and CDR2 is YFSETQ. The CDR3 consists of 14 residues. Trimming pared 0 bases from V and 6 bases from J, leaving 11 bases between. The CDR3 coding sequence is TGCGCCAGCAGCTTGGATCCCCTAATGGATACGCAGTATTTT. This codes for CASSLDPLMDTQYF.

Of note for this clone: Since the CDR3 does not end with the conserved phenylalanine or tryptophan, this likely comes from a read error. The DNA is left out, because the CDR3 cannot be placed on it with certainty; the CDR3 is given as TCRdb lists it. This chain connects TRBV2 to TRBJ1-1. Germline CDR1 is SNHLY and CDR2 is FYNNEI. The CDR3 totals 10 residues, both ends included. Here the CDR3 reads CAGSPRTISG.

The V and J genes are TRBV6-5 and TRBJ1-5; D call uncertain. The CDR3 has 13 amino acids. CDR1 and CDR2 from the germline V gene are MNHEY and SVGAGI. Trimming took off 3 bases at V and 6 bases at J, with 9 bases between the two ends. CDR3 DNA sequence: TGTGCCAGCAGTTATGAACGGGGTCAGCCCCAGCATTTT. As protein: CASSYERGQPQHF.

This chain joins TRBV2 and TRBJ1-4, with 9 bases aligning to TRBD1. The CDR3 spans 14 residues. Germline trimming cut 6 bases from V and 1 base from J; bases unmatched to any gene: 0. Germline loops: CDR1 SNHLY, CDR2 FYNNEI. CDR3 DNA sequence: TGTGCCAGCAGGGACAGGGGAACTAATGAAAAACTGTTTTTT. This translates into CASRDRGTNEKLFF.

The CDR3 DNA is TGTGCCAGCGACGGGGGGGCCGGAAATGAGCAGTTCTTC. The encoded protein is CASDGGAGNEQFF. This chain connects TRBV6-6 to TRBJ2-1, with TRBD2 matching over 8 bases. The CDR3 length is 13 residues. Germline-derived CDR1 and CDR2 are MNHNY and SVGAGI (reference sequence). V gave up 8 bases and J gave up 7 bases; unmatched junction bases: 7.

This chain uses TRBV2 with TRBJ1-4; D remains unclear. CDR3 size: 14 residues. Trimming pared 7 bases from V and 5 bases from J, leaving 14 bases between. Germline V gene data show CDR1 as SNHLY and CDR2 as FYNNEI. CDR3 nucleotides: TGTGCCAGCACCGCCGAGATGCCAAATGAAAAACTGTTTTTT. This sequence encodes CASTAEMPNEKLFF.

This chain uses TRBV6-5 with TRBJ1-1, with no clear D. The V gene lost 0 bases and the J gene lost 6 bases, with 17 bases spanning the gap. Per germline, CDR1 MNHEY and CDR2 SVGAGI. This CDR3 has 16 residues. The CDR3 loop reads CASSYSSGLIGAEAFF. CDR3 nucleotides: TGTGCCAGCAGTTACTCGTCGGGGTTGATCGGAGCTGAAGCTTTCTTT.

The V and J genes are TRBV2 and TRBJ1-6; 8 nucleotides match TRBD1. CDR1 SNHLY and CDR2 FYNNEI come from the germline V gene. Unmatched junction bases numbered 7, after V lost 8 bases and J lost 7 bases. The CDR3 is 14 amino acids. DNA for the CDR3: TGTGCCAGCCTGGGGCAGGGGGCAAATTCACCCCTCCACTTT. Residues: CASLGQGANSPLHF.

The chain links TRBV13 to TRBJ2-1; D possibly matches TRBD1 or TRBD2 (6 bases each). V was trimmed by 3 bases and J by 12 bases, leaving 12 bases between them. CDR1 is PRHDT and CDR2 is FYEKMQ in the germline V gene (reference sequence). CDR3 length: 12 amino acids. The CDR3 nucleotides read TGTGCCAGCAGCTTGGTACGGGGGCGGCAGTTCTTC. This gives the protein CASSLVRGRQFF.

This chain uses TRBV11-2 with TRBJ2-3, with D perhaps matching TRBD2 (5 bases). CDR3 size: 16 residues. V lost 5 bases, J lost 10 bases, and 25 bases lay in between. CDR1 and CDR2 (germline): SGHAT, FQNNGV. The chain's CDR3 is CASSPFRDYTDTAQYF. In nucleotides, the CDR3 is TGTGCCAGCAGCCCGTTCCGAGACTACACAGATACGGCGCAGTATTTT.

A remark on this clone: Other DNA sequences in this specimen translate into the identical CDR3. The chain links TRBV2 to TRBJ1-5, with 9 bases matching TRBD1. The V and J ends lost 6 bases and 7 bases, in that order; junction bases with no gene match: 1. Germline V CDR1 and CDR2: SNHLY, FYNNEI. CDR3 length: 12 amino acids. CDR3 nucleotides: TGTGCCAGCAGCGACAGGGGGCAGCCCCAGCATTTT. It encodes CASSDRGQPQHF.

CDR3 nucleotide sequence: TGTGCCAGCAGCTTAATGGGGTCCGGGACTAGCGGGAGGAACGCCTACGAGCAGTACTTC. Translated, it gives CASSLMGSGTSGRNAYEQYF. The gene calls are TRBV7-3 and TRBJ2-7, with 15 bases lining up with TRBD2. Germline CDR1 reads SGHTA; CDR2 reads FQGTGA. J lost 2 bases, V lost 1 base, and 12 bases had no gene match. The CDR3 length is 20 residues.

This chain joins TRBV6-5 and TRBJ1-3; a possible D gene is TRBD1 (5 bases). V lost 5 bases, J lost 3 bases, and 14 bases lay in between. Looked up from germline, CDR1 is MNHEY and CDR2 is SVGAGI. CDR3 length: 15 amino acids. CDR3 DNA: TGTGCCAGCAGTCTCACTCGGGGGGGTGGAAACACCATATATTTT. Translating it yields CASSLTRGGGNTIYF.

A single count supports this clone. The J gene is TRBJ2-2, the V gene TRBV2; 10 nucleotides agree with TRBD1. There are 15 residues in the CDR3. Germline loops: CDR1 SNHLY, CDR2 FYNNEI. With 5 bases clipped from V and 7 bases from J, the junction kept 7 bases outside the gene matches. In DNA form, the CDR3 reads TGTGCCAGCAGTTATCTGACAGGGGGCGGCGGGGAGCTGTTTTTT. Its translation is CASSYLTGGGGELFF.

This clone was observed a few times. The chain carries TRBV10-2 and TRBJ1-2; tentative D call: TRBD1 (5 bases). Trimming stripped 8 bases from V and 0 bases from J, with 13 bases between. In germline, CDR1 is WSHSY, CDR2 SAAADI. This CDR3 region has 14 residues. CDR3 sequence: CASGGTSANYGYTF. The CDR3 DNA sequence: TGCGCCAGCGGGGGTACATCAGCTAACTATGGCTACACCTTC.

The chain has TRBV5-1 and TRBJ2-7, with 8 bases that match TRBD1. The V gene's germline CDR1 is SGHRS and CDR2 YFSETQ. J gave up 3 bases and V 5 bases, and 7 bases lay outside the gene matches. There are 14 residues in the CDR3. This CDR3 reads CASSPGTGLYEQYF. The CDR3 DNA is TGCGCCAGCAGTCCGGGGACAGGACTCTACGAGCAGTACTTC.